The rows below give T cell receptor beta chains drawn from one sample of a study of technical replicates of blood from a few donors. The data were produced by immunoSEQ multiplex PCR, yet TCRdb's version contains in-frame clones alone and is incomplete. The profile shows 50,000 to 80,000 clones, about 88% of them singletons. What was sequenced was PBMCs. Receptor source: a human donor in good health. Some clones in this sample may be carry-over from other donors' samples. Both conserved end residues are part of each CDR3. The D gene is left open where the match is weak. The size of a clone is reported for some rows only, either as once, few or many, or as a class for expanded clones.

v_gene	len	d_gene	j_gene	abundance	CDR3nt	CDR3aa
TRBV7-8	16	TRBD2	TRBJ2-2	.	TGTGCCAGCAGCTTAAGGGAGGGATCGAACACCGGGGAGCTGTTTTTT	CASSLREGSNTGELFF
TRBV10-3	15	.	TRBJ2-7	.	TGTGCCATCGGTGCCGAAGGTTTGGGGAGCTACGAGCAGTACTTC	CAIGAEGLGSYEQYF
TRBV28	15	TRBD1	TRBJ1-2	once	TGTGCCAGCAGTCCCCCCGCAGGGGGGAACTATGGCTACACCTTC	CASSPPAGGNYGYTF
TRBV7-9	15	.	TRBJ2-7	.	TGTGCCAGCAGCCGCGCCGGGCGGGTTCCTCTCGAGCAGTACTTC	CASSRAGRVPLEQYF
TRBV29-1	14	.	TRBJ2-4	.	TGCAGCGTCGAGGGCCCCGGGGCCAAAAACATTCAGTACTTC	CSVEGPGAKNIQYF
TRBV11-2	19	.	TRBJ1-3	once	TGTGCCAGCAGCTTAGATCCCCTGCGGGGACGGAACTCTGGAAACACCATATATTTT	CASSLDPLRGRNSGNTIYF
TRBV6-4	14	.	TRBJ2-1	.	TGTGCCAGCAGTAGCACAGGGGAGGTCAGGGAGCAGTTCTTC	CASSSTGEVREQFF
TRBV7-9	13	.	TRBJ1-2	.	TGTGCCAGCAGCTTACAGGAACGTTGGGGCTACACCTTC	CASSLQERWGYTF
TRBV2	13	TRBD1	TRBJ2-1	once	TGTGCCAGCAGTCCCGGGACAGACAATGAGCAGTTCTTC	CASSPGTDNEQFF
TRBV7-9	14	TRBD1	TRBJ2-7	.	TGTGCCAGCAGCTACGACAGGGGGCTGGACGAGCAGTACTTC	CASSYDRGLDEQYF
TRBV7-8	14	TRBD2	TRBJ2-3	.	TGTGCCAGCAGCTTATCACTAGCGAGAGATACGCAGTATTTT	CASSLSLARDTQYF
TRBV9	14	.	TRBJ2-1	.	TGTGCCAGCAGCGTAGAATACTCCTACAATGAGCAGTTCTTC	CASSVEYSYNEQFF
TRBV27	15	TRBD1	TRBJ1-6	.	TGTGCCAGCAGTAGGACAGGGTCCTATAATTCACCCCTCCACTTT	CASSRTGSYNSPLHF
TRBV2	12	.	TRBJ2-7	once	TGTGCCAGCAGTGACAGGGGATGGGAGCAGTACTTC	CASSDRGWEQYF
TRBV28	16	TRBD1	TRBJ2-7	.	TGTGCCAGCAGTTCCCGCGGGGGACAGGGTTCCTACGAGCAGTACTTC	CASSSRGGQGSYEQYF
TRBV2	17	.	TRBJ1-4	once	TGTGCCAGCAGTGACAGGGGACAACTAACAACTAATGAAAAACTGTTTTTT	CASSDRGQLTTNEKLFF
TRBV11-2	17	.	TRBJ2-3	.	TGTGCCAGCAGCTTACGCTGGACTCTCAGGTCCACAGATACGCAGTATTTT	CASSLRWTLRSTDTQYF
TRBV5-4	17	.	TRBJ1-3	.	TGTGCCAGCAGCTTGGAGACAGGCCAACTCTCTGGAAACACCATATATTTT	CASSLETGQLSGNTIYF
TRBV7-3	15	TRBD2	TRBJ2-7	.	TGTGCCAGCAGCTTAGTCGATGGGGGGGGCTACGAGCAGTACTTC	CASSLVDGGGYEQYF
TRBV7-3	15	TRBD2	TRBJ2-1	.	TGTGCCAGCAGCGCACTAGCGGGATTTTACAATGAGCAGTTCTTC	CASSALAGFYNEQFF
TRBV25-1	15	.	TRBJ1-4	.	TGTGCCAGCAGTGAAGGGGCCGGACGGAATGAAAAACTGTTTTTT	CASSEGAGRNEKLFF
TRBV6-5	16	TRBD2	TRBJ2-5	.	TGTGCCAGCAGTTACGCGTTGGGGGGGACGCAGGAGACCCAGTACTTC	CASSYALGGTQETQYF
TRBV30	13	TRBD1	TRBJ1-4	.	TGTGCCTGTGGGACAGGTTTGATTGAAAAACTGTTTTTT	CACGTGLIEKLFF
TRBV7-8	15	.	TRBJ2-7	.	TGTGCCAGCAGCTTGAAACGACAGGAGAGCTACGAGCAGTACTTC	CASSLKRQESYEQYF
TRBV19	15	TRBD1	TRBJ1-2	.	TGTGCCAGTAGTGTCGACAGGGGGCGAAGCTATGGCTACACCTTC	CASSVDRGRSYGYTF
TRBV10-2	14	.	TRBJ2-3	few	TGCGCCAGCAGTGAGGCGGGGCTCGCAGATACGCAGTATTTT	CASSEAGLADTQYF
TRBV4-3	15	.	TRBJ2-3	.	TGCGCCAGCAGCCAAGATGTCGGCGGGACAGATACGCAGTATTTT	CASSQDVGGTDTQYF
TRBV5-1	16	.	TRBJ2-5	.	TGCGCCGGCAGCTTGGGCGCAAGAGGGTCCCAAGAGACCCAGTACTTC	CAGSLGARGSQETQYF
TRBV4-1	15	.	TRBJ2-4	.	TGCGCCAGCAGCCGCACAGATGGAGCCAAAAACATTCAGTACTTC	CASSRTDGAKNIQYF
TRBV30	14	.	TRBJ1-1	.	TGTGCCTGGAGTCAGGGTCTAATGAACACTGAAGCTTTCTTT	CAWSQGLMNTEAFF
TRBV30	13	.	TRBJ1-2	.	TGTGCCGGGCCATTTCAGGGAAACTATGGCTACACCTTC	CAGPFQGNYGYTF
TRBV6-6	15	.	TRBJ1-4	.	TGTGCCAGCAGTTACCCCGCGGGACTAAATGAAAAACTGTTTTTT	CASSYPAGLNEKLFF
TRBV18	16	TRBD2	TRBJ2-3	.	TGTGCCAGCTCTCCACTCGGACTAGCGGGATCTGATACGCAGTATTTT	CASSPLGLAGSDTQYF
TRBV13	13	.	TRBJ1-1	.	TGTGCCAGCAGCTCCCTGCCCGGGACTGAAGCTTTCTTT	CASSSLPGTEAFF
TRBV4-1	15	.	TRBJ1-5	.	TGCGCCAGCAGTCAAGTCTCACAGCCTTTTGGGCCCCAGCATTTT	CASSQVSQPFGPQHF
TRBV15	16	TRBD2	TRBJ2-7	.	TGTGCCACCAGCAGAGCGAGGCGGGGGGGCTCCTACGAGCAGTACTTC	CATSRARRGGSYEQYF
TRBV27	14	.	TRBJ1-2	.	TGTGCCAGCCGACGAGGGCAAGCTAACTATGGCTACACCTTC	CASRRGQANYGYTF
TRBV18	11	.	TRBJ1-2	.	TGTGCCAGCTCACCAATCGATGGCTACACCTTC	CASSPIDGYTF
TRBV15	14	TRBD2	TRBJ2-7	few	TGTGCCACCAGCAGAGATCGCGGGAGAAGCGAGCAGTACTTC	CATSRDRGRSEQYF
TRBV29-1	12	TRBD1	TRBJ2-7	once	TGCAGCGTTGGACAGGGGGCATACGAGCAGTACTTC	CSVGQGAYEQYF
TRBV2	12	.	TRBJ1-3	.	TGTGCCAGCAGTAATCAGGGGAACACCATATATTTT	CASSNQGNTIYF
TRBV5-4	16	TRBD1	TRBJ1-2	.	TGTGCCAGCAGCCCACCCCCACAGGGGACGAACTATGGCTACACCTTC	CASSPPPQGTNYGYTF
TRBV5-1	17	TRBD1	TRBJ2-7	.	TGCGCCAGCAGCCCCGGGGGGGGACAGGGGGCGCTCAACGAGCAGTACTTC	CASSPGGGQGALNEQYF
TRBV6-5	14	.	TRBJ1-1	.	TGTGCCAGCAGGCCCGCCGGGGCTAGGGGGAGAGCTTTCTTT	CASRPAGARGRAFF
TRBV14	15	TRBD1	TRBJ1-3	once	TGTGCCAGCAGCCAAGGACAGGGGGCTGGAAACACCATATATTTT	CASSQGQGAGNTIYF
TRBV7-3	15	TRBD1	TRBJ1-6	few	TGTGCCAGCAGCCAGCAGGGACAGGGACATTCACCCCTCCACTTT	CASSQQGQGHSPLHF
TRBV18	15	TRBD1	TRBJ1-4	once	TGTGCCAGCTCACCCACTCAGGGGGCAAGTGAAAAACTGTTTTTT	CASSPTQGASEKLFF
TRBV29-1	13	.	TRBJ2-6	.	TGCAGCGTTGAAACTTCTGGGGCCAACGTCCTGACTTTC	CSVETSGANVLTF
TRBV5-4	15	.	TRBJ2-5	.	TGTGCCAGCAGCTTGGGGGCAGGGTTGGGAGAGACCCAGTACTTC	CASSLGAGLGETQYF
TRBV5-8	17	TRBD1	TRBJ1-5	.	TGTGCCAGCAGCTTGTTTGTGGGGACAGGGGGCGGTCAGCCCCAGCATTTT	CASSLFVGTGGGQPQHF
TRBV7-2	13	.	TRBJ2-1	.	TGTGCCAGCAGCTCCCCTTTGAGCGGCGAGCAGTTCTTC	CASSSPLSGEQFF
TRBV18	13	.	TRBJ2-7	.	TGTGCCAGCTCACCCGGGGTTTCTACCGAGCAGTACTTC	CASSPGVSTEQYF
TRBV4-2	14	.	TRBJ2-7	few	TGTGCCAGCAGCCAAGATGATGGGGCCAACGAGCAGTACTTC	CASSQDDGANEQYF
TRBV5-6	14	.	TRBJ2-2	.	TGTGCCAGCAGCAGGGGCCAGGGAACCGGGGAGCTGTTTTTT	CASSRGQGTGELFF
TRBV5-1	17	TRBD1	TRBJ2-2	.	TGCGCCAGCAGCTCCAAGAAGACAGGGGGAGAGTCCGGGGAGCTGTTTTTT	CASSSKKTGGESGELFF